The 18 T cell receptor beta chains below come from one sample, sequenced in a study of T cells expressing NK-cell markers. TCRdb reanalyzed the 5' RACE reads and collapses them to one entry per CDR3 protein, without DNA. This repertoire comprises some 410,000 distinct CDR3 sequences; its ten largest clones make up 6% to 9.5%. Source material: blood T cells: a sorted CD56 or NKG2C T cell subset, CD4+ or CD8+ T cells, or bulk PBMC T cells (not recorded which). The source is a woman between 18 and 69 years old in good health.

The CDR3 protein is CASSQTGTGDYNEQFF. V usage is TRBV4-2 and J usage is TRBJ2-1; without DNA, the TCRdb call of TRBD1 cannot be checked. The CDR3 length is 16 residues. Germline CDR1 LGHNA, CDR2 YNFKEQ.

CDR3 sequence reads: CSVVRDPYEQYF. This chain links TRBV29-1 with TRBJ2-7; TCRdb lists TRBD1, though no DNA is available to test this call. Germline V gives CDR1 SQVTM, CDR2 ANQGSEA. This CDR3 has 12 amino acids.

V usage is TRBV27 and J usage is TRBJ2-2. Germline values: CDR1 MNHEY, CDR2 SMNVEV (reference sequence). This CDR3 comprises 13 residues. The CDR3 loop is CASSLFLTGELFF.

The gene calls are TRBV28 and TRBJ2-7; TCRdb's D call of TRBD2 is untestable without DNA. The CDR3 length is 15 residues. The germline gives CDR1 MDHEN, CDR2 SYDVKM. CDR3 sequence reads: CASSLAAAGGIEQYF.

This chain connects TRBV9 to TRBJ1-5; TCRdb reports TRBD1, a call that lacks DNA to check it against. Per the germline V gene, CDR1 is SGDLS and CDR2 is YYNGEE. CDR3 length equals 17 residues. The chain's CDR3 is CASSEGGQRDSNQPQHF.

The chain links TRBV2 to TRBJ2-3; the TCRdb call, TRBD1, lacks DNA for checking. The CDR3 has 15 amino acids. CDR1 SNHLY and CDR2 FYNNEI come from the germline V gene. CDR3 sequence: CASSGTGSSTDTQYF.

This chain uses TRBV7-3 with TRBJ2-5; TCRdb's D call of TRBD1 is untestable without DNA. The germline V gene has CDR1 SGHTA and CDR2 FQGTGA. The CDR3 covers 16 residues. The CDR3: CASSLTGGAVFETQYF. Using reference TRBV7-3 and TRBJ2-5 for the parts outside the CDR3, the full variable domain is GAGVSQTPSNKVTEKGKYVELRCDPISGHTALYWYRQSLGQGPEFLIYFQGTGAADDSGLPNDRFFAVRPEGSVSTLKIQRTERGDSAVYLCASSLTGGAVFETQYFGPGTRLLVL.

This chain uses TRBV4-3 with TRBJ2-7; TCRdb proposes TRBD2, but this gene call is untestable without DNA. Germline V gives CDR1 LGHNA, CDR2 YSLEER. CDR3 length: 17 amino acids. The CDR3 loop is CASSQETSGRLGHEQYF.

The CDR3 here is CASSFDATNEKLFF. The genes are TRBV7-8 and TRBJ1-4. Germline V gives CDR1 SGHVS, CDR2 FQNEAQ. The CDR3 has 14 residues.

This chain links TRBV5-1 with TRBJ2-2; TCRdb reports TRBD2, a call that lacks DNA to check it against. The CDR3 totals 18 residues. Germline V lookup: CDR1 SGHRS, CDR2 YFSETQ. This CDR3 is CASSLYSSGGYQTGELFF.

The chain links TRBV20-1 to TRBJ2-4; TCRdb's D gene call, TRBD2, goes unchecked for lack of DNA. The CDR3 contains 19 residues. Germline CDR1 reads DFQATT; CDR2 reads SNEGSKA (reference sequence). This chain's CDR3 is CSARDPASGRAAAKTIQYF.

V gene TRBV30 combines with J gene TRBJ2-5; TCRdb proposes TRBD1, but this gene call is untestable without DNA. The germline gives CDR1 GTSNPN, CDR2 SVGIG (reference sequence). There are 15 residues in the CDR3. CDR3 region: CAWSVRGDTQETQYF.

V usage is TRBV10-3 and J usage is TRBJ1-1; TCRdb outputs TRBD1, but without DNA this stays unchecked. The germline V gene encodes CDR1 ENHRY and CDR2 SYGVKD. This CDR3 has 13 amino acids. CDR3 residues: CAISLQGNTEAFF.

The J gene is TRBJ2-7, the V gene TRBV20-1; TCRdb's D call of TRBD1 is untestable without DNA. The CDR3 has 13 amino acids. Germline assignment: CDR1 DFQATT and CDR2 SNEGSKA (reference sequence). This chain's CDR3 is CSAPRTPTYEQYF.

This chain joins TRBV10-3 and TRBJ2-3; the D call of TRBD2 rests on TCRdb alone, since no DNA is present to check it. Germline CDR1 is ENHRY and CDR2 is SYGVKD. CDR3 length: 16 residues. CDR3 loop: CAISEKAGGRTDTQYF.

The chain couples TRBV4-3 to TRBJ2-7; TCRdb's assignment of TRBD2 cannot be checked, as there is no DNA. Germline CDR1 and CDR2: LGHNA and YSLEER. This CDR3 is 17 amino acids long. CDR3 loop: CASSQDSSSGFSYEQYF.

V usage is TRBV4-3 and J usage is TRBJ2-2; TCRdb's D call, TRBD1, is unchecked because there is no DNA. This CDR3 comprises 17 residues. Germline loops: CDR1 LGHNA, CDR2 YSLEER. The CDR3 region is CASSQNAGRSNTGELFF.

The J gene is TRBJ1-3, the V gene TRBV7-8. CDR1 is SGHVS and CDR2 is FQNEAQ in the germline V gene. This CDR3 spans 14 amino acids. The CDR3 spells CASSLRQNGNTIYF.